This is a list of T cell receptor beta chains from one sample in a study of blood T cell repertoires in COVID-19. Generated by immunoSEQ multiplex PCR, the TCRdb table keeps only in-frame clones and is missing some. The sample lists a few hundred thousand clones; roughly 91% were seen once. Sequenced input: peripheral blood. The receptors were gathered from a man aged 30 to 45 with acute or convalescent COVID-19. Both conserved end residues are part of each CDR3. A D gene is named only where the DNA matches it firmly. The listing skips clone size in some rows; elsewhere it reads once, few, many or a size class.

clone_size: NA; v_call: TRBV20-1; j_call: TRBJ2-3; d_call: NA; cdr3_nt: TGCAGTGCGGCGGATTATCCTACGCAGTATTTT; cdr3_aa: CSAADYPTQYF
clone_size: NA; v_call: TRBV4-1; j_call: TRBJ2-3; d_call: TRBD2; cdr3_nt: TGCGCCAGCAGCCACACCGGGACGACTAGCTCGGAAGATACGCAGTATTTT; cdr3_aa: CASSHTGTTSSEDTQYF
clone_size: NA; v_call: TRBV28; j_call: TRBJ1-5; d_call: TRBD1; cdr3_nt: TGTGCCAGTCGGACAGGGGGCGTTGGCAATCAGCCCCAGCATTTT; cdr3_aa: CASRTGGVGNQPQHF
clone_size: NA; v_call: TRBV3-1/TRBV3-2; j_call: TRBJ2-1; d_call: NA; cdr3_nt: TGTGCCAGCAGCCCCGAGGGGGGGCTGGTAAATGAGCAGTTCTTC; cdr3_aa: CASSPEGGLVNEQFF
clone_size: few; v_call: TRBV28; j_call: TRBJ1-3; d_call: NA; cdr3_nt: TGTGCCAGCAGCCCCAGCCCAGGCCGAACTGGAAACACCATATATTTT; cdr3_aa: CASSPSPGRTGNTIYF
clone_size: NA; v_call: TRBV2; j_call: TRBJ2-1; d_call: NA; cdr3_nt: TGTGCCAGCACTCTTGGGGGGTTCTACAATGAGCAGTTCTTC; cdr3_aa: CASTLGGFYNEQFF
clone_size: NA; v_call: TRBV19; j_call: TRBJ2-4; d_call: NA; cdr3_nt: TGTGCCAGTAGTCCCCGGGACACTGTAGCCAAAAACATTCAGTACTTC; cdr3_aa: CASSPRDTVAKNIQYF
clone_size: NA; v_call: TRBV19; j_call: TRBJ1-5; d_call: NA; cdr3_nt: TGTGCCAGCAGAGGGGGGGACAATAGCAATCAGCCCCAGCATTTT; cdr3_aa: CASRGGDNSNQPQHF
clone_size: once; v_call: TRBV10-1; j_call: TRBJ2-1; d_call: TRBD1; cdr3_nt: TGCGCCAGCAGTGAGCCGGGACAGGGGGCAACGCAGTTCTTC; cdr3_aa: CASSEPGQGATQFF
clone_size: NA; v_call: TRBV9; j_call: TRBJ2-7; d_call: NA; cdr3_nt: TGTGCCAGCAGCCCTACAGGGCATGGGTCCTACGAGCAGTACTTC; cdr3_aa: CASSPTGHGSYEQYF
clone_size: NA; v_call: TRBV7-9; j_call: TRBJ1-1; d_call: NA; cdr3_nt: TGTGCCAGCACCACAGGGAACACTGAAGCTTTCTTT; cdr3_aa: CASTTGNTEAFF
clone_size: NA; v_call: TRBV30; j_call: TRBJ1-2; d_call: NA; cdr3_nt: TGTGCCTGGAGTAAGGGGAACTATGGCTACACCTTC; cdr3_aa: CAWSKGNYGYTF
clone_size: NA; v_call: TRBV6-1; j_call: TRBJ2-6; d_call: TRBD1; cdr3_nt: TGTGCCAGCAGTGAATACCCCGGGACAGGGGGCGCTGGGGCCAACGTCCTGACTTTC; cdr3_aa: CASSEYPGTGGAGANVLTF
clone_size: NA; v_call: TRBV7-9; j_call: TRBJ1-6; d_call: TRBD1; cdr3_nt: TGTGCCAGCAGCTTAGAAGGGACAGGGAGCTCCTATAATTCACCCCTCCACTTT; cdr3_aa: CASSLEGTGSSYNSPLHF
clone_size: few; v_call: TRBV28; j_call: TRBJ2-1; d_call: TRBD2; cdr3_nt: TGTGCCAGCAGTTTAGGCGGTAGCGGGAGTAATGAGCAGTTCTTC; cdr3_aa: CASSLGGSGSNEQFF
clone_size: NA; v_call: TRBV6-5; j_call: TRBJ2-2; d_call: TRBD1; cdr3_nt: TGTGCCAGCACCTGGACAGGGAACACCGGGGAGCTGTTTTTT; cdr3_aa: CASTWTGNTGELFF
clone_size: once; v_call: TRBV9; j_call: TRBJ2-1; d_call: NA; cdr3_nt: TGTGCCAGCAGCTTCGACGGAGACTCCTACAATGAGCAGTTCTTC; cdr3_aa: CASSFDGDSYNEQFF
clone_size: NA; v_call: TRBV11-3; j_call: TRBJ2-1; d_call: NA; cdr3_nt: TGTGCCAGCAGCTTAGGGGCTGAGTACAATGAGCAGTTCTTC; cdr3_aa: CASSLGAEYNEQFF
clone_size: NA; v_call: TRBV27; j_call: TRBJ1-2; d_call: NA; cdr3_nt: TGTGCCAGCCGACCCGCTGGAGATACCTATGGCTACACCTTC; cdr3_aa: CASRPAGDTYGYTF
clone_size: NA; v_call: TRBV6-5; j_call: TRBJ2-1; d_call: NA; cdr3_nt: TGTGCCAGCCGAACCCCCGGGACACACAATGAGCAGTTCTTC; cdr3_aa: CASRTPGTHNEQFF
clone_size: NA; v_call: TRBV18; j_call: TRBJ1-5; d_call: NA; cdr3_nt: TGTGCCAGCTCACCGGGTGGGAGAGGAGTACAGCCCCAGCATTTT; cdr3_aa: CASSPGGRGVQPQHF
clone_size: NA; v_call: TRBV4-1; j_call: TRBJ1-1; d_call: NA; cdr3_nt: TGCGCCAGCAGTCAAACAGTAGGGGGGGAGAACACTGAAGCTTTCTTT; cdr3_aa: CASSQTVGGENTEAFF
clone_size: NA; v_call: TRBV30; j_call: TRBJ2-5; d_call: TRBD2; cdr3_nt: TGTGCCTGGAGTTCGCCATTTCCGGGACTAGCGATCCAAGAGACCCAGTACTTC; cdr3_aa: CAWSSPFPGLAIQETQYF
clone_size: NA; v_call: TRBV28; j_call: TRBJ1-4; d_call: TRBD1; cdr3_nt: TGTGCCAGCAGTTCCCCGCCGGGACAGGGCGGGAAACTGTTTTTT; cdr3_aa: CASSSPPGQGGKLFF
clone_size: NA; v_call: TRBV29-1; j_call: TRBJ1-1; d_call: NA; cdr3_nt: TGCAGCGTTCATTCCGGGACAGAAGCTTTCTTT; cdr3_aa: CSVHSGTEAFF
clone_size: NA; v_call: TRBV29-1; j_call: TRBJ2-1; d_call: NA; cdr3_nt: TGCAGCGTTGATCTAGTAACTGAGCAGTTCTTC; cdr3_aa: CSVDLVTEQFF
clone_size: once; v_call: TRBV7-6; j_call: TRBJ2-3; d_call: TRBD2; cdr3_nt: TGTGCCAGCAGCTTAGGTGTAGTAGCGGGAGAAACAGATACGCAGTATTTT; cdr3_aa: CASSLGVVAGETDTQYF
clone_size: NA; v_call: TRBV30; j_call: TRBJ1-2; d_call: TRBD1; cdr3_nt: TGTGCCTGGAGTGACAGGGGCGGGCGCGGCTACACCTTC; cdr3_aa: CAWSDRGGRGYTF
clone_size: NA; v_call: TRBV12-5; j_call: TRBJ2-2; d_call: TRBD1; cdr3_nt: TGTGCTAGTGGTTTGGCCACGGACAGGGGAGGTACCGGGGAGCTGTTTTTT; cdr3_aa: CASGLATDRGGTGELFF